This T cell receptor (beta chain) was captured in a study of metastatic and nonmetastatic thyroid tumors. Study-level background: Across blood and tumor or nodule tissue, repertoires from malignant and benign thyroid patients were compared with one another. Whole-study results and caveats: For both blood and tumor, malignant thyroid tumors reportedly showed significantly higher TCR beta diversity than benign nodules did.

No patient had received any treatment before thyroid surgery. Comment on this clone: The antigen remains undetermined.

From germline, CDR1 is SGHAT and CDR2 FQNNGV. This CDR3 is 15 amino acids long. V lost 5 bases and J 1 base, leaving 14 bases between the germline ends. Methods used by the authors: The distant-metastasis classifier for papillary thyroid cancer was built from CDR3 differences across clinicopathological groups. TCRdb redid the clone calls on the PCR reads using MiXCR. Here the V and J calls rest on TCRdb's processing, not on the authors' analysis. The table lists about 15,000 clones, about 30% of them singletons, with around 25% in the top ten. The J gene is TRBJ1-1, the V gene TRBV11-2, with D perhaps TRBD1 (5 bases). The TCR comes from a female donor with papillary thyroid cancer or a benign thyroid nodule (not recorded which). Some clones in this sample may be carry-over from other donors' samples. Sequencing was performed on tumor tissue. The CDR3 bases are TGTGCCAGCAGCGACGGGATAGGGGAGAACACTGAAGCTTTCTTT. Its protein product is CASSDGIGENTEAFF.